This T cell receptor beta chain was recovered during a study of early T cells in non-severe SARS-CoV-2 infection. Study-wide background: Chains were unpaired, as sequencing was done on bulk RNA from unsorted whole blood.

As part of library construction, unique molecular identifiers were attached to individual cDNA molecules. TCRdb redid the calling of the 5' RACE reads with MiXCR, one entry per CDR3 protein. The sample has approximately 71,000 distinct CDR3 sequences, 12% seen once. Findings of the study overall: Lookups in VDJdb leaned toward anti-spike CD8 responses and missed private and CD4 specificities.

This clonotype was detected ten times or more. Antigen unknown. V lost 4 bases to trimming and J lost 5 bases; unmatched junction nucleotides: 7. CDR3 length: 15 residues. Germline lookup yields CDR1 WSHSY and CDR2 SAAADI. The TCR was taken from an adult who was a healthcare worker with PCR-confirmed SARS-CoV-2 infection or an uninfected control (not recorded which). The chain couples TRBV10-2 to TRBJ2-3; 9 bases are shared with TRBD2. This material consisted of whole blood, taken at baseline. The CDR3 bases are TGCGCCAGCAGTGGGGCGGGGGGGCCGCGAGATACGCAGTATTTT. Translating it yields CASSGAGGPRDTQYF.